The source of this T cell receptor (beta chain) is a study of a mutant IDH1 vaccine in newly diagnosed glioma. Across the study: Males made up 62.5% and females about 40% of treated patients, whose mean age was about 40 years. Pretreatment consisted of radiotherapy, temozolomide, or both, with most receiving both. General study points: Pseudoprogression seemed unlinked to shifts in top peripheral T cell clonotypes.

Comments on this clone: Its specificity is not known.

Indicated time point: baseline, week 1 (first vaccination visit). The treatment denotes: pre-vaccination baseline after standard-of-care therapy. The astrocytomas were IDH1-mutant, ATRX-negative, and WHO grade 3 or 4. The repertoire was sequenced with immunoSEQ multiplex PCR; TCRdb's copy has only in-frame clones and lacks some. The data contain around 88,000 clones, about four fifths of them seen just once; the ten biggest clones take up less than 8.5%. This sequence originates from a man in his forties or fifties with glioma. This sample comprised PBMCs, obtained from a glioma patient treated with radiotherapy, temozolomide or both.

CDR3 DNA: TGTGCCAGCAGTTTAATTAGGAGCGGCAGAGAGACCCAGTACTTC. Amino acid sequence: CASSLIRSGRETQYF. The rearrangement links TRBV6-5 to TRBJ2-5; a possible D gene is TRBD2 (5 bases). Trimming removed 4 bases from V and 4 bases from J, with 16 bases in between. Per germline, CDR1 MNHEY and CDR2 SVGAGI. CDR3 length: 15 residues.